This passage covers 15 T cell receptor beta chains from one sample sequenced in a study of Graves' ophthalmopathy and Graves' hyperthyroidism. Transcripts of RNA were the source for amplifying TCR beta CDR3 regions. An opening RT-PCR round employed HTBI primers and preceded a second-round multiplex PCR. From the multiplex PCR reads, TCRdb called clonotypes with MiXCR, one entry per CDR3 protein. The sample shows 900,000 to 1,200,000 distinct CDR3 sequences, 36% of them seen only once. Sample: peripheral blood or thyroid tissue (not recorded which). Source of these receptors: an adult man with Graves' hyperthyroidism.

The chain links TRBV5-1 to TRBJ1-1; 8 bases match TRBD1. After removal of 4 bases from V and 3 bases from J, the junction contained 5 bases not matched to a gene. The CDR3 length is 14 residues. Germline loops: CDR1 SGHRS, CDR2 YFSETQ. This CDR3 is CASSPLQGDTEAFF. Written as DNA, the CDR3 is TGCGCCAGCAGCCCGTTACAGGGGGACACTGAAGCTTTCTTT.

There are many counts of this clonotype. J is TRBJ2-5 and V is TRBV29-1; TRBD1 might be the D (6 bases). Germline V gene lookup returns CDR1 SQVTM and CDR2 ANQGSEA. Trimming took off 6 bases at V and 3 bases at J, with 14 bases between the two ends. The CDR3 covers 13 residues. CDR3 coding DNA: TGCAGCGTAAACAGGGTAGTAAAAGAGACCCAGTACTTC. Its translation: CSVNRVVKETQYF.

A note on this clonotype: This may be a read error, as it is one base from a much larger clone. The rearrangement links TRBV29-1 to TRBJ2-5, with D uncertain. Germline assignment: CDR1 SQVTM and CDR2 ANQGSEA. CDR3 length: 12 residues. The ends were cut back, 7 bases at V and 0 bases at J, with 9 bases in the middle. CDR3 in DNA: TGCAGCGCTGATCTAAACCAAGAGACCCAGTACTTC. It is translated as CSADLNQETQYF. Drawing the rest from reference TRBV29-1 and TRBJ2-5, the complete variable domain is SAVISQKPSRDICQRGTSLTIQCQVDSQVTMMFWYRQQPGQSLTLIATANQGSEATYESGFVIDKFPISRPNLTFSTLTVSNMSPEDSSIYLCSADLNQETQYFGPGTRLLVL.

This clonotype occurred a few times. A much larger clone is a single base away; this may be a read error. V is TRBV29-1 and J is TRBJ2-2; TRBD2 matches 9 bases. Germline values: CDR1 SQVTM, CDR2 ANQGSEA. Unmatched junction bases numbered 10, after V lost 3 bases and J lost 14 bases. The CDR3 extends over 13 amino acids. The CDR3 region has the DNA TGCAGCGTTGATGTAGCGGGGGCAAGTCACCTGTTTTTT. Its translation is CSVDVAGASHLFF.

This clonotype appeared many times. The chain couples TRBV7-9 to TRBJ1-6; 7 nucleotides line up with TRBD1. CDR3 length equals 15 residues. Germline V lookup: CDR1 SEHNR, CDR2 FQNEAQ (reference sequence). The ends lost 3 bases at V and 6 bases at J; junction bases unmatched: 5. The CDR3 reads CASSLGTAINSPLHF. The CDR3 DNA reads TGTGCCAGCAGCTTGGGGACAGCTATTAATTCACCCCTCCACTTT.

The CDR3 here is CSAREAGAPWGYEQYF. The CDR3 DNA follows: TGCAGTGCTAGAGAAGCAGGCGCGCCCTGGGGCTACGAGCAGTACTTC. V gene TRBV20-1 combines with J gene TRBJ2-7, with D unresolved. V was pared by 0 bases and J by 3 bases, with 18 bases between. The CDR3 is 16 residues long. Germline V gene data show CDR1 as DFQATT and CDR2 as SNEGSKA (reference sequence).

The sample holds a few counts of this clonotype. The chain links TRBV2 to TRBJ2-3; D unresolved. The CDR3 is 12 residues long. The germline V gene encodes CDR1 SNHLY and CDR2 FYNNEI. V shed 6 bases and J shed 0 bases, with 4 bases lying between them. CDR3 loop: CASRRSTDTQYF. In DNA form, the CDR3 reads TGTGCCAGCAGACGTAGCACAGATACGCAGTATTTT.

This clonotype has ten or more counts. The V call is TRBV7-9, the J call TRBJ2-7; D call uncertain. Per the germline V gene, CDR1 is SEHNR and CDR2 is FQNEAQ (reference sequence). Trimming took off 3 bases at V and 1 base at J, with 4 bases between the two ends. This CDR3 has 12 residues. The DNA of the CDR3 is TGTGCCAGCAGCTTTATTTCCTACGAGCAGTACTTC. The encoded protein is CASSFISYEQYF.

This clonotype was detected ten times or more. V gene TRBV2 combines with J gene TRBJ1-6; D remains unclear. Germline V gene lookup returns CDR1 SNHLY and CDR2 FYNNEI. Trimming removed 8 bases from V and 7 bases from J, with 21 bases in between. The CDR3 totals 16 residues. CDR3 in amino acids: CASSGNSHGSNSPLHF. The CDR3 region has the DNA TGTGCCAGCTCCGGAAATAGTCACGGATCGAATTCACCCCTCCACTTT.

This clonotype has at least ten counts. CDR3 in amino acids: CASSLDRATNYGYTF. As DNA, the CDR3 is TGTGCCAGCAGCCTAGACAGGGCCACTAACTATGGCTACACCTTC. This rearrangement joins TRBV7-6 to TRBJ1-2; 7 bases agree with TRBD1. The V gene's germline CDR1 is SGHVS and CDR2 FNYEAQ. V shed 5 bases, J shed 0 bases, and the junction held 6 bases outside the gene matches. This CDR3 has 15 amino acids.

The sample holds many counts of this clonotype. This chain joins TRBV2 and TRBJ1-5; D is perhaps TRBD1 (6 bases). The CDR3 contains 15 residues. V lost 2 bases and J lost 3, with 11 bases in between. The germline CDR1 and CDR2 sequences are SNHLY and FYNNEI. The CDR3 DNA reads as TGTGCCAGCAGTGAAAGCAGGGGACACAATCAGCCCCAGCATTTT. Its translation: CASSESRGHNQPQHF.

The sample holds many counts of this clonotype. This chain uses TRBV14 with TRBJ2-7; the D is unclear. Trimming stripped 3 bases from V and 1 base from J, with 13 bases between. This CDR3 has 15 amino acids. Germline loops: CDR1 SGHDN, CDR2 FVKESK. The CDR3 loop reads CASSQLDGWSYEQYF. The CDR3 coding sequence is TGTGCCAGCAGCCAGTTGGATGGCTGGTCCTACGAGCAGTACTTC.

This clonotype has more than one count but fewer than ten. The genes are TRBV9 and TRBJ2-2, with D uncertain. Trimming removed 0 bases from V and 5 bases from J, with 11 bases in between. The germline V gene encodes CDR1 SGDLS and CDR2 YYNGEE. This CDR3 is built from 15 residues. For the CDR3, the DNA is TGTGCCAGCAGCGTAGCTCCCACCGGGACCGGGGAGCTGTTTTTT. This encodes CASSVAPTGTGELFF.

At least ten counts were recorded for this clonotype. V is TRBV10-2 and J is TRBJ1-1, with TRBD1 matching 8 bases. The J segment lost 6 bases and the V segment lost 4 bases, leaving 10 bases of the junction unmatched. The CDR3 contains 15 residues. The germline V gene has CDR1 WSHSY and CDR2 SAAADI. The CDR3 is CASSVYGTGVPEAFF. CDR3 sequence (DNA): TGCGCCAGCAGTGTTTACGGGACAGGCGTACCTGAAGCTTTCTTT.

This clonotype was detected only a few times. DNA for the CDR3: TGTGCCAGCAGACCCCAGGGGAAGGGAACTGAAGCTTTCTTT. Translated: CASRPQGKGTEAFF. This sequence joins TRBV12-3 or TRBV12-4 and TRBJ1-1; D is possibly TRBD1 (6 bases). The CDR3 is 14 residues long. V was trimmed by 6 bases and J by 5 bases, leaving 16 bases between them.